These 29 T cell receptor beta chains originate from one sample sequenced in a study of blood T cell repertoires in COVID-19. The table came from immunoSEQ multiplex PCR; TCRdb's copy has only in-frame clones and leaves some out. The table has approximately 110,000 clones, under 90% seen once; the top ten hold more than 30%. The specimen was peripheral blood. Every receptor here comes from an elderly man with acute or convalescent COVID-19.

This clone was seen a few times. This chain connects TRBV14 to TRBJ2-2; TRBD1 matches at 9 bases. V lost 5 bases, J lost 6 bases, and 7 bases stayed unmatched. This CDR3 is 15 amino acids long. CDR1 and CDR2 from the germline V gene are SGHDN and FVKESK. The CDR3 coding sequence is TGTGCCAGCAGCTACCAGGACAGGGGTGCCGGGGAGCTGTTTTTT. This codes for CASSYQDRGAGELFF.

V gene TRBV6-4 combines with J gene TRBJ2-1; 9 bases are shared with TRBD1. In germline, CDR1 is MRHNA, CDR2 SNTAGT. The CDR3 runs 15 residues. V trimming: 4 bases; J trimming: 9 bases; junction bases outside the gene matches: 10. CDR3 nucleotides: TGTGCCAGCAGTGTGTCCGAGACAGGGGGTTCTGAGCAGTTCTTC. Its protein product is CASSVSETGGSEQFF.

The rearrangement uses TRBV5-6 and TRBJ1-2, with D hard to call. Germline CDR1 and CDR2: SGHDT and YYEEEE. Deletions cut 0 bases from V and 8 bases from J, with 14 bases between. This CDR3 comprises 14 residues. For the CDR3, the DNA is TGTGCCAGCAGCTTGGAACGGCTGCGCGGAGGCTACACCTTC. Translation gives CASSLERLRGGYTF.

V usage is TRBV10-3 and J usage is TRBJ1-2; TRBD1 agrees at 8 bases. Trimming took 0 bases from V and 2 from J; bases not matched to a gene: 2. The V gene's germline CDR1 is ENHRY and CDR2 SYGVKD. This CDR3 contains 15 residues. CDR3 nucleotide sequence: TGTGCCATCAGTGAGTCAGGACAGGGAAACTATGGCTACACCTTC. Its protein product is CAISESGQGNYGYTF.

The chain employs TRBV6-5 and TRBJ2-7; TRBD2 matches at 9 bases. The CDR3 is 16 amino acids. Trimming removed 1 base from V and 3 bases from J; junction bases left unmatched: 7. The germline V gene has CDR1 MNHEY and CDR2 SVGAGI. The CDR3: CASSYLGLAGIYEQYF. CDR3 DNA sequence: TGTGCCAGCAGTTACTTAGGGCTAGCGGGGATCTACGAGCAGTACTTC.

V usage is TRBV18 and J usage is TRBJ1-1; the D gene is possibly TRBD1 (5 bases). Germline V CDR1 and CDR2: KGHSH, LQKENI. The CDR3 consists of 16 residues. The V end was cut by 3 bases, the J end by 5 bases, with 19 bases between. CDR3 region: CASSPRTIQGRTEAFF. The CDR3 DNA follows: TGTGCCAGCTCACCTCGGACTATTCAGGGTAGGACTGAAGCTTTCTTT.

The chain has TRBV6-5 and TRBJ1-5; D possibly corresponds to TRBD1 (6 bases). Trimming shortened V by 6 bases and J by 6 bases, and 18 bases separated the two germline ends. The CDR3 consists of 15 residues. Germline V gives CDR1 MNHEY, CDR2 SVGAGI. CDR3 region: CASRGRGAGSQPQHF. The CDR3 DNA sequence: TGTGCCAGCAGGGGCAGGGGCGCAGGGAGTCAGCCCCAGCATTTT.

The chain has TRBV24-1 and TRBJ2-3, with 7 nucleotides matching TRBD1. This CDR3 is 19 amino acids long. In germline, CDR1 is KGHDR, CDR2 SFDVKD. J was trimmed by 5 bases and V by 4 bases; bases with no gene match: 20. CDR3 in amino acids: CATSDSQGSRNGQGDTQYF. CDR3 in DNA: TGTGCCACCAGTGACTCACAGGGGAGCCGGAACGGGCAGGGAGATACGCAGTATTTT.

The rearrangement links TRBV5-1 to TRBJ2-7, with TRBD1 identical over 7 bases. Germline V gene sequence: CDR1 SGHRS, CDR2 YFSETQ. The length of the CDR3 is 15 residues. The ends lost 4 bases at V and 3 bases at J; junction bases unmatched: 10. CDR3 in amino acids: CASSEQGFGLYEQYF. The CDR3 DNA is TGCGCCAGCAGCGAACAGGGGTTCGGCCTCTACGAGCAGTACTTC. The full variable domain, with the rest looked up from reference TRBV5-1 and TRBJ2-7, is KAGVTQTPRYLIKTRGQQVTLSCSPISGHRSVSWYQQTPGQGLQFLFEYFSETQRNKGNFPGRFSGRQFSNSRSEMNVSTLELGDSALYLCASSEQGFGLYEQYFGPGTRLTVT.

The rearrangement links TRBV14 to TRBJ1-2, with a weak D call TRBD1 (5 bases). V was shortened by 3 bases and J by 1 base, with 15 bases between the two germline ends. Germline V CDR1 and CDR2: SGHDN, FVKESK. The CDR3 has 16 residues. This CDR3 reads CASSHDTGEINYGYTF. CDR3 bases: TGTGCCAGCAGCCACGATACAGGAGAGATTAACTATGGCTACACCTTC.

This chain uses TRBV6-5 with TRBJ1-4, with 9 bases matching TRBD1. This CDR3 has 14 residues. V shed 7 bases, J shed 3 bases, and the junction held 3 bases outside the gene matches. Germline CDR1 is MNHEY and CDR2 is SVGAGI. CDR3 in amino acids: CASKQGASNEKLFF. The CDR3 DNA is TGTGCCAGCAAACAGGGGGCCTCTAATGAAAAACTGTTTTTT.

This chain joins TRBV27 and TRBJ1-1; D possibly corresponds to TRBD1 (6 bases). Germline CDR1 reads MNHEY; CDR2 reads SMNVEV (reference sequence). Between the trimmed V and J ends, which lost 2 bases and 9 bases, there was a span of 13 bases. CDR3 length equals 13 residues. CDR3 loop: CASSLGLGAQAFF. The CDR3 bases are TGTGCCAGCAGTTTAGGGTTGGGGGCGCAAGCTTTCTTT.

The rearrangement uses TRBV7-9 and TRBJ1-2; tentatively, D is TRBD1 (5 bases). Germline lookup yields CDR1 SEHNR and CDR2 FQNEAQ (reference sequence). V lost 7 bases and J 3 bases, leaving 18 bases between the germline ends. The CDR3 loop spans 15 amino acids. CDR3 loop: CASTPRQSVYYGYTF. The CDR3 coding sequence is TGTGCCAGCACCCCCCGACAGTCGGTTTACTATGGCTACACCTTC.

The V call is TRBV5-6, the J call TRBJ1-5; a possible D gene is TRBD1 (5 bases). Germline V lookup: CDR1 SGHDT, CDR2 YYEEEE. CDR3 length: 17 residues. Trimming cost V 3 bases and J 4 bases, with 20 bases left between them. The CDR3 DNA reads TGTGCCAGCAGCTCTTCCGAGAGAACGGGGGGTAATCAGCCCCAGCATTTT. Translating gives CASSSSERTGGNQPQHF.

The V call is TRBV6-6, the J call TRBJ2-1, with 8 bases lining up with TRBD2. V shed 4 bases, J shed 3 bases, and the junction held 2 bases outside the gene matches. The CDR3 is made up of 14 amino acids. The V gene's germline CDR1 is MNHNY and CDR2 SVGAGI (reference sequence). DNA for the CDR3: TGTGCCAGCAGTTCAGCGGGAGACTACAATGAGCAGTTCTTC. Amino acid sequence: CASSSAGDYNEQFF.

The rearrangement links TRBV18 to TRBJ1-1, with D maybe TRBD1 (5 bases). This CDR3 comprises 15 residues. Germline values: CDR1 KGHSH, CDR2 LQKENI. Trimming took off 3 bases at V and 1 base at J, with 12 bases between the two ends. CDR3 region: CASSPLDSTNTEAFF. CDR3 DNA sequence: TGTGCCAGCTCACCCCTAGACAGCACGAACACTGAAGCTTTCTTT.

The J gene is TRBJ1-5, the V gene TRBV7-9; D unresolved. Per germline, CDR1 SEHNR and CDR2 FQNEAQ (reference sequence). The CDR3 runs to 15 residues. V was clipped by 5 bases and J by 2 bases, with 13 bases between them. CDR3 region: CASSQNSIRNQPQHF. CDR3 in DNA: TGTGCCAGCAGCCAAAATAGTATTCGCAATCAGCCCCAGCATTTT.

The CDR3 here is CASSRIQGPQETQYF. The CDR3 DNA is TGTGCCAGCAGCCGTATACAGGGTCCCCAAGAGACCCAGTACTTC. The chain employs TRBV7-9 and TRBJ2-5; a weak D match, TRBD1 (6 bases). The CDR3 sequence is 15 residues long. CDR1 SEHNR and CDR2 FQNEAQ come from the germline V gene (reference sequence). Trimming shortened V by 5 bases and J by 1 base, and 14 bases separated the two germline ends.

The rearrangement joins TRBV28 to TRBJ2-5, with a weak D call TRBD1 (6 bases). The length of the CDR3 is 14 residues. Between the trimmed V and J ends, which lost 2 bases and 4 bases, there was a span of 11 bases. From germline, CDR1 is MDHEN and CDR2 SYDVKM. DNA for the CDR3: TGTGCCAGCAGTTTAGGGGGCCTTGGAGAGACCCAGTACTTC. The encoded protein is CASSLGGLGETQYF.

The genes are TRBV3-1 (or the pseudogene TRBV3-2) and TRBJ2-2; D gene unclear. V lost 3 bases and J lost 4, with 3 bases in between. Germline lookup yields CDR1 LGHDT and CDR2 YNNKEL (reference sequence). This CDR3 comprises 12 residues. CDR3 protein: CASSHFTGELFF. Written as DNA, the CDR3 is TGTGCCAGCAGCCACTTCACCGGGGAGCTGTTTTTT.

This rearrangement joins TRBV6-5 to TRBJ1-5; 7 positions agree with TRBD1. This CDR3 region has 15 residues. J was trimmed by 3 bases and V by 6 bases; bases with no gene match: 8. In germline, CDR1 is MNHEY, CDR2 SVGAGI. CDR3 residues: CASSPTGSPNQPQHF. The DNA for the CDR3 is TGTGCCAGCAGCCCGACAGGGTCGCCCAATCAGCCCCAGCATTTT.

The rearrangement links TRBV5-1 to TRBJ2-6; no definite D call. This CDR3 contains 14 residues. Germline values: CDR1 SGHRS, CDR2 YFSETQ. Trimming took off 3 bases at V and 2 bases at J, with 6 bases between the two ends. CDR3 coding DNA: TGCGCCAGCAGCTCTCAGGCTGGGGCCAACGTCCTGACTTTC. Translating gives CASSSQAGANVLTF. Variable domain in full (rest from reference TRBV5-1 and TRBJ2-6): KAGVTQTPRYLIKTRGQQVTLSCSPISGHRSVSWYQQTPGQGLQFLFEYFSETQRNKGNFPGRFSGRQFSNSRSEMNVSTLELGDSALYLCASSSQAGANVLTFGAGSRLTVL.

This chain uses TRBV5-4 with TRBJ2-3, with 8 positions matching TRBD2. V lost 3 bases, J lost 2 bases, and 11 bases stayed unmatched. CDR1 is SGHNT, CDR2 YYREEE, per germline (reference sequence). This CDR3 region has 17 residues. CDR3 sequence (DNA): TGTGCCAGCAGCTCTTCAGGGCGGGAGGCTTCCACAGATACGCAGTATTTT. It is translated as CASSSSGREASTDTQYF. The entire variable domain, with the rest obtained from reference TRBV5-4 and TRBJ2-3, is as follows: ETGVTQSPTHLIKTRGQQVTLRCSSQSGHNTVSWYQQALGQGPQFIFQYYREEENGRGNFPPRFSGLQFPNYSSELNVNALELDDSALYLCASSSSGREASTDTQYFGPGTRLTVL.

The chain couples TRBV11-2 to TRBJ2-2; TRBD1 aligns across 7 bases. This CDR3 is 17 amino acids long. From germline, CDR1 is SGHAT and CDR2 FQNNGV. Trimming at V came to 0 bases and at J to 0 bases, leaving 4 bases not matched to a gene. The CDR3 DNA is TGTGCCAGCAGCTTAGACCCGGGGACAGCGAACACCGGGGAGCTGTTTTTT. Translation gives CASSLDPGTANTGELFF.

The V gene is TRBV13, the J gene TRBJ2-5; a weak D match, TRBD2 (5 bases). Germline V gene sequence: CDR1 PRHDT, CDR2 FYEKMQ (reference sequence). CDR3 length: 15 amino acids. The ends were cut back, 5 bases at V and 2 bases at J, with 15 bases in the middle. CDR3 protein: CASSPRGGAQETQYF. The CDR3 DNA is TGTGCCAGCAGCCCCCGTGGAGGAGCACAAGAGACCCAGTACTTC.

The rearrangement joins TRBV30 to TRBJ1-4; 7 nucleotides align to TRBD1. This CDR3 region has 14 residues. J gave up 6 bases and V 6 bases, and 10 bases lay outside the gene matches. Germline values: CDR1 GTSNPN, CDR2 SVGIG (reference sequence). DNA for the CDR3: TGTGCCTGCAGGCGGGACAGAGGGTATGAAAAACTGTTTTTT. Translated, it gives CACRRDRGYEKLFF.

V gene TRBV28 combines with J gene TRBJ2-6; possibly TRBD1 for D (6 bases). Between the trimmed V and J ends, which lost 2 bases and 1 base, there was a span of 18 bases. Germline V gene sequence: CDR1 MDHEN, CDR2 SYDVKM. CDR3 length equals 19 residues. This CDR3 is CASSLAKVSQGSGANVLTF. Written as DNA, the CDR3 is TGTGCCAGCAGTTTAGCTAAGGTTTCGCAGGGGTCTGGGGCCAACGTCCTGACTTTC. The whole variable domain, remainder taken from reference TRBV28 and TRBJ2-6, is DVKVTQSSRYLVKRTGEKVFLECVQDMDHENMFWYRQDPGLGLRLIYFSYDVKMKEKGDIPEGYSVSREKKERFSLILESASTNQTSMYLCASSLAKVSQGSGANVLTFGAGSRLTVL.

The rearrangement links TRBV2 to TRBJ1-5; D possibly corresponds to TRBD1 (5 bases). CDR3 size: 15 residues. Germline lookup yields CDR1 SNHLY and CDR2 FYNNEI. V was clipped by 5 bases and J by 6 bases, with 17 bases between them. The CDR3 here is CASSQGSGGGQPQHF. The CDR3 coding sequence is TGTGCCAGCAGTCAAGGGTCTGGGGGGGGTCAGCCCCAGCATTTT.

This chain joins TRBV3-1 (or the pseudogene TRBV3-2) and TRBJ1-1; 11 bases map to TRBD1. Germline loops: CDR1 LGHDT, CDR2 YNNKEL (reference sequence). This CDR3 region has 17 residues. The V segment lost 4 bases and the J segment 0 bases; nucleotides outside the gene matches: 7. The CDR3 coding sequence is TGTGCCAGCAGCCGCCACGGGACAGGGGGTTTGAACACTGAAGCTTTCTTT. The encoded protein is CASSRHGTGGLNTEAFF.